The entry below describes one TCR beta chain. Sequencing was performed with immunoSEQ multiplex PCR; in TCRdb, only in-frame clones are kept and a portion is missing. Seen here are fewer than 850,000 clones, about 96% observed once, and the top ten hold around 0.21%. This record comes from a study of shared clonotypes between healthy human individuals. The naive CD8 subset, CD45RO-negative cells positively selected for CCR7, excluded terminally differentiated effector memory CD45RA+ cells. The CDR3 sequence is 15 residues long. V gave up 4 bases and J gave up 1 base, with 12 bases separating them. CDR1 and CDR2 (germline): SGDLS, YYNGEE.

The sequenced sample consisted of naive CD8+ T cells sorted from blood. The TCR was taken from a man aged 25 to 40 in good health. The gene calls are TRBV9 and TRBJ1-5; no clear D gene. The CDR3 is CASSPKAGSNQPQHF. The CDR3 nucleotides are TGTGCCAGCAGCCCCAAAGCGGGGAGCAATCAGCCCCAGCATTTT.